This T cell receptor beta chain came from a study of T-cell reconstitution after alpha-beta-depleted transplantation in children (dated by TCRdb to the mid-2010s). Study-level background: The study quantitatively tracked T-cell immune reconstitution after TCRalphabeta/CD19-depleted allogeneic hematopoietic cell transplantation in children using TCR repertoire profiling. Paper-wide results and their limitations: The apparently early alphabetaT-cell count recovery about two months after transplant was reportedly dependent on only several hundred rapidly expanded clones derived from non-depleted graft cells. In some patients, the high TCRbeta diversity seen at day 60 was put down to recipient T cells and intrathymic progenitors that had survived conditioning. Over subsequent months, a decline in hyperexpanded clone frequencies was noted, and after one year, T-cell counts and TCRbeta diversity were mostly ascribed to newly produced T cells.

The treatment or condition label, read with the paper, signifies: allogeneic hematopoietic cell transplantation with graft depleted of TCRalphabeta T cells and CD19 B cells. The children who served as transplant recipients had been given grafts of TCRalphabeta/CD19-depleted allogeneic hematopoietic cells. Cut back by 5 bases and 5 bases, the V and J ends lie 19 bases apart. From the cysteine through the phenylalanine, the CDR3 covers 16 amino acids. The sequence is cut down to CDR3 DNA, 48 bases in frame from base 1. This clonotype was observed a handful of times. The antigen it recognizes is unknown. Within one base of it there is no much larger clone, and no base qualities were kept. Libraries were constructed by PCR. Sequencing was carried out with an Illumina HiSeq 2500. To normalize quantification of the TCRbeta repertoire, the TCR libraries were built with molecular barcoding that relied on unique molecular identifiers. Clones were called with MiXCR by TCRdb after fastp trimmed the public reads at Q25, and only in-frame beta chains were retained. Each entry merges the rows of one CDR3 protein and shows their most common DNA and genes. The sample contains approximately 500,000 distinct CDR3 sequences, 25% to 30% of them found a single time. Together, the top ten hold 36% of the sample.

The origin of this receptor is a boy in the first two years of life with Wiskott-Aldrich syndrome, due to receive a stem cell transplant. The receptor chain draws on TRBV12-3 or TRBV12-4 and TRBJ2-1; perhaps TRBD1 is the D gene, with 6 bases matching. Sequences were derived from PBMCs, sampled before TCRalphabeta/CD19-depleted stem cell transplant. Here the CDR3 is given as CASSAPAGALDNEQFF. The DNA is TGTGCCAGCAGTGCCCCAGCAGGGGCCTTGGACAATGAGCAGTTCTTC.